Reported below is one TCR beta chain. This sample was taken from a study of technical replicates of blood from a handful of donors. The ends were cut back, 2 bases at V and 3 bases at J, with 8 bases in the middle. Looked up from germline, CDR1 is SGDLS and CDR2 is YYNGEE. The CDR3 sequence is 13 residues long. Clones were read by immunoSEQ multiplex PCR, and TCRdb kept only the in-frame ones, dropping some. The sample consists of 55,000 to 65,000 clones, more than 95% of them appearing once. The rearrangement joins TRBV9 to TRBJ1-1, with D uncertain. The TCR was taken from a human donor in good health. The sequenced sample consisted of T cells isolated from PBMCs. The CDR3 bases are TGTGCCAGCAGCGTCCACGGGGACACTGAAGCTTTCTTT. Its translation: CASSVHGDTEAFF.